Presented here are 32 T cell receptor beta chains from one specimen sequenced in a study of shared clonotypes between healthy human individuals (TCRdb year 2020). Library preparation employed the immunoSEQ multiplex PCR assay. TCRdb retrieved this table from immuneACCESS and kept in-frame rearrangements only. Not all clones are present; in checked studies, unresolved V genes account for under half, and no reason is known for the remainder. The sample contains about 340,000 clones, about 70% of them found a single time. The ten most abundant clones make up roughly 10% of the sample. The sequenced sample consisted of memory CD4+ T cells sorted from blood. The cell subset or site label on this specimen signifies: CD45RA-negative fraction. These receptors were collected from a man younger than 45 in good health.

The rearrangement joins TRBV7-9 to TRBJ2-1; TRBD1 agrees at 8 bases. The CDR3 runs to 16 residues. With 5 bases clipped from V and 9 bases from J, the junction kept 15 bases outside the gene matches. Looked up from germline, CDR1 is SEHNR and CDR2 is FQNEAQ (reference sequence). Here the CDR3 DNA reads TGTGCCAGCAGCCCAGACAGGGGCCGGGTATTTACTGAGCAGTTCTTC. Translating it yields CASSPDRGRVFTEQFF.

As concerns this clone: This CDR3 is also generated by other DNA sequences in the sample. The J gene is TRBJ1-2, the V gene TRBV29-1; 7 nucleotides match TRBD1. Germline loops: CDR1 SQVTM, CDR2 ANQGSEA. V was pared by 7 bases and J by 4 bases, with 6 bases of the junction left unmatched. The CDR3 is made up of 12 amino acids. The CDR3 sequence: CSAGTDVYGYTF. The CDR3 bases are TGCAGCGCTGGGACAGACGTCTATGGCTACACCTTC.

V is TRBV15 and J is TRBJ2-7; tentative D call: TRBD1 (5 bases). This CDR3 has 11 residues. Germline-derived CDR1 and CDR2 are LNHNV and YYDKDF (reference sequence). The germline V and J ends were trimmed by 5 bases and 3 bases, with 5 bases remaining between them. CDR3 amino acids: CATSDSYEQYF. The CDR3 DNA follows: TGTGCCACCAGCGACAGCTACGAGCAGTACTTC.

J is TRBJ1-5 and V is TRBV6-6; 12 bases are a match to TRBD1. The V and J ends lost 6 bases and 7 bases, in that order; junction bases with no gene match: 10. Germline V lookup: CDR1 MNHNY, CDR2 SVGAGI (reference sequence). The CDR3 covers 16 residues. The CDR3 DNA is TGTGCCAGCAGATCCGGGACAGGGGGCTCAGGACAGCCCCAGCATTTT. Amino acids: CASRSGTGGSGQPQHF.

The chain links TRBV19 to TRBJ2-3, with a possible D match to TRBD1 (6 bases). This CDR3 has 14 residues. Germline loops: CDR1 LNHDA, CDR2 SQIVND (reference sequence). Trimming took 5 bases from V and 2 from J, leaving 11 bases between them. CDR3 region: CASSVNRDTDTQYF. The CDR3 DNA reads TGTGCCAGTAGTGTAAACAGGGACACAGATACGCAGTATTTT. The whole variable domain, remainder taken from reference TRBV19 and TRBJ2-3, is DGGITQSPKYLFRKEGQNVTLSCEQNLNHDAMYWYRQDPGQGLRLIYYSQIVNDFQKGDIAEGYSVSREKKESFPLTVTSAQKNPTAFYLCASSVNRDTDTQYFGPGTRLTVL.

In its sample, this clone was seen a few times. The CDR3, as DNA: TGTGCCAGCTCACCTCAGAAGTTTGGGGAAGCTTTCTTT. Translated, it gives CASSPQKFGEAFF. The gene calls are TRBV18 and TRBJ1-1; D is unresolved. V was trimmed by 3 bases and J by 8 bases, leaving 13 bases between them. In germline, CDR1 is KGHSH, CDR2 LQKENI. This CDR3 is 13 amino acids long.

V is TRBV2 and J is TRBJ2-7, with D possibly being TRBD2 (6 bases). CDR3 length equals 14 residues. With 6 bases removed from V and 3 bases from J, the gap between germline ends came to 15 bases. Germline V gene lookup returns CDR1 SNHLY and CDR2 FYNNEI. CDR3 amino acids: CASRAGLQSYEQYF. The CDR3 DNA reads TGTGCCAGCAGGGCGGGACTCCAGAGCTACGAGCAGTACTTC.

Worth noting for this clone: Possible read error: a much larger clone is one base away. The chain uses TRBV5-1 and TRBJ2-7; 7 nucleotides agree with TRBD1. There are 13 residues in the CDR3. Germline values: CDR1 SGHRS, CDR2 YFSETQ. Trimming removed 3 bases from V and 3 bases from J; junction bases left unmatched: 3. CDR3 loop: CASSSRQGYEQYF. In DNA, the CDR3 is TGCGCCAGCAGCTCGCGACAGGGCTACGAGCAGTACTTC.

V is TRBV15 and J is TRBJ2-3; TRBD1 matches at 8 bases. CDR1 LNHNV and CDR2 YYDKDF come from the germline V gene (reference sequence). V lost 6 bases and J lost 5; bases outside the gene matches: 4. CDR3 length: 13 amino acids. The CDR3: CATSQGAKDTQYF. The CDR3 DNA is TGTGCCACCAGTCAGGGGGCGAAAGATACGCAGTATTTT.

The rearrangement joins TRBV5-4 to TRBJ2-1; D call uncertain. Germline assignment: CDR1 SGHNT and CDR2 YYREEE (reference sequence). V lost 5 bases and J 3 bases, leaving 6 bases between the germline ends. The CDR3 covers 12 residues. Here the CDR3 reads CASSLDYNEQFF. Here the CDR3 DNA reads TGTGCCAGCAGTCTTGACTACAATGAGCAGTTCTTC.

The chain carries TRBV5-1 and TRBJ2-1; no firm D call. Germline V CDR1 and CDR2: SGHRS, YFSETQ. CDR3 size: 13 residues. V lost 4 bases, J lost 5 bases, and 10 bases lay in between. The CDR3 nucleotides read TGCGCCAGCAGCCAACGGCCGGACAATGAGCAGTTCTTC. It translates to CASSQRPDNEQFF.

The chain employs TRBV7-6 and TRBJ2-1; TRBD1 aligns across 9 bases. V lost 4 bases, J lost 7 bases, and 5 bases stayed unmatched. Germline V gene data show CDR1 as SGHVS and CDR2 as FNYEAQ. The CDR3 extends over 14 amino acids. CDR3 in amino acids: CASSYTGGRNEQFF. In DNA form, the CDR3 reads TGTGCCAGCAGCTATACAGGGGGCCGGAATGAGCAGTTCTTC. Full variable domain (outside the CDR3, taken from reference TRBV7-6 and TRBJ2-1): GAGVSQSPRYKVTKRGQDVALRCDPISGHVSLYWYRQALGQGPEFLTYFNYEAQQDKSGLPNDRFSAERPEGSISTLTIQRTEQRDSAMYRCASSYTGGRNEQFFGPGTRLTVL.

The CDR3 region has the DNA TGTGCCAGCAGCCGAGACAGGGGTGAACAGCCCCAGCATTTT. Translating it yields CASSRDRGEQPQHF. V is TRBV16 and J is TRBJ1-5; 8 bases are a match to TRBD1. Germline lookup yields CDR1 KGHSY and CDR2 FQNENV. V dropped 4 bases and J dropped 7; count of bases not matched to a gene: 6. The length of the CDR3 is 14 residues.

The chain employs TRBV28 and TRBJ1-1; the D is unclear. The germline V and J ends were trimmed by 8 bases and 6 bases, with 13 bases remaining between them. Germline CDR1 is MDHEN and CDR2 is SYDVKM. The CDR3 is made up of 12 amino acids. DNA of the CDR3: TGTGCCAGCCAAGTGGAAGCCCCTGAAGCTTTCTTT. Residues: CASQVEAPEAFF.

With regard to this clone: This CDR3 is also generated by other DNA sequences in the sample. The J gene is TRBJ2-2, the V gene TRBV7-2; D remains unclear. Germline V gene sequence: CDR1 SGHTA, CDR2 FQGNSA. The ends were cut back, 1 base at V and 6 bases at J, with 6 bases in the middle. CDR3 length: 13 amino acids. CDR3 loop: CASSLVASGELFF. In DNA form, the CDR3 reads TGTGCCAGCAGCTTAGTCGCATCCGGGGAGCTGTTTTTT.

The V gene is TRBV30, the J gene TRBJ2-5; D perhaps matches TRBD2 (6 bases). The germline V gene encodes CDR1 GTSNPN and CDR2 SVGIG (reference sequence). Trimming took off 0 bases at V and 5 bases at J, with 10 bases between the two ends. The CDR3 is 13 amino acids. The CDR3 here is CAWSVSSAETQYF. Written as DNA, the CDR3 is TGTGCCTGGAGTGTATCTAGCGCGGAGACCCAGTACTTC.

This clone has just one count. The CDR3 DNA sequence: TGCGCCAGCAGCGACCTTGGGCCCTCATGGGTAGGGTCCTACGAGCAGTACTTC. This translates into CASSDLGPSWVGSYEQYF. The chain couples TRBV5-1 to TRBJ2-5; D call uncertain. The end of the DNA is better explained by TRBJ2-7, so the J call may be wrong. CDR3 length: 18 residues. Germline-derived CDR1 and CDR2 are SGHRS and YFSETQ.

Note on this clone: Within the sample, other DNA sequences also encode this same CDR3. The gene calls are TRBV7-2 and TRBJ2-7; D is ambiguous. Looked up from germline, CDR1 is SGHTA and CDR2 is FQGNSA. Between the trimmed V and J ends, which lost 3 bases and 4 bases, there was a span of 10 bases. CDR3 length: 13 amino acids. The CDR3 nucleotides are TGTGCCAGCAGCTTTGGACGCGCTTACGAGCAGTACTTC. Its protein product is CASSFGRAYEQYF.

This chain joins TRBV7-8 and TRBJ2-6; a weak D match, TRBD1 (6 bases). Trimming removed 5 bases at V and 0 bases at J, with 14 bases between. In germline, CDR1 is SGHVS, CDR2 FQNEAQ. This CDR3 region has 17 residues. This CDR3 reads CASSQDRVISGANVLTF. The CDR3 DNA reads as TGTGCCAGCAGCCAGGACAGAGTAATCTCTGGGGCCAACGTCCTGACTTTC.

This clone was counted only a few times. The chain couples TRBV2 to TRBJ2-5; D perhaps matches TRBD1 (5 bases). The V and J ends lost 7 bases and 0 bases respectively, with 6 bases between them. Germline V gene data show CDR1 as SNHLY and CDR2 as FYNNEI. The CDR3 is made up of 12 amino acids. The CDR3 here is CASMDNQETQYF. CDR3 DNA: TGTGCCAGCATGGACAACCAAGAGACCCAGTACTTC.

This clone has ten or more counts. For the CDR3, the DNA is TGCGCCAGCAGCGCATACAGTTCTCCGCAGTTCTTC. This translates into CASSAYSSPQFF. J is TRBJ2-1 and V is TRBV10-1; no firm D call. V was clipped by 6 bases and J by 12 bases, with 15 bases between them. The CDR3 totals 12 residues. The germline CDR1 and CDR2 sequences are WNHNN and SYGVQD (reference sequence).

This clone showed up just once. The chain uses TRBV11-2 and TRBJ1-2; 8 bases agree with TRBD1. This CDR3 spans 16 amino acids. Unmatched junction bases numbered 10, after V lost 4 bases and J lost 3 bases. Germline CDR1 reads SGHAT; CDR2 reads FQNNGV. The CDR3 sequence: CASSSPHRGTHYGYTF. In DNA form, the CDR3 reads TGTGCCAGCAGCTCCCCCCACAGGGGGACCCACTATGGCTACACCTTC.

The rearrangement links TRBV19 to TRBJ1-2; 7 nucleotides align to TRBD1. Trimming at V came to 3 bases and at J to 4 bases, leaving 8 bases not matched to a gene. Germline CDR1 and CDR2: LNHDA and SQIVND (reference sequence). This CDR3 contains 15 residues. The CDR3 sequence is CASSIYATGPYGYTF. The CDR3 DNA reads TGTGCCAGTAGTATCTATGCGACAGGGCCCTATGGCTACACCTTC.

The rearrangement joins TRBV10-1 to TRBJ2-2, with a tentative D call TRBD1 (6 bases). Trimming cost V 2 bases and J 0 bases, with 7 bases left between them. CDR1 is WNHNN, CDR2 SYGVQD, per germline (reference sequence). The CDR3 runs to 15 residues. The CDR3 sequence: CASSEGQSNTGELFF. The CDR3 DNA sequence: TGCGCCAGCAGTGAGGGACAGTCGAACACCGGGGAGCTGTTTTTT.

The chain links TRBV2 to TRBJ1-2; D uncertain. Germline lookup yields CDR1 SNHLY and CDR2 FYNNEI. CDR3 length: 12 residues. Trimming left V 7 bases short and J 2 bases short, with 8 bases between. CDR3 bases: TGTGCCAGCACCCAAAAAAACTATGGCTACACCTTC. Its protein product is CASTQKNYGYTF.

The chain couples TRBV2 to TRBJ2-7, with 7 bases aligning to TRBD1. The CDR3 length is 12 residues. Germline values: CDR1 SNHLY, CDR2 FYNNEI. J was trimmed by 12 bases and V by 6 bases; bases with no gene match: 11. The DNA for the CDR3 is TGTGCCAGCAGCCCCTGGGTGACAGGGTGGTACTTC. Translated, it gives CASSPWVTGWYF.

V and J are TRBV7-9 and TRBJ2-7; 8 bases match TRBD1. The ends lost 2 bases at V and 5 bases at J; junction bases unmatched: 20. This CDR3 spans 19 amino acids. Germline CDR1 SEHNR, CDR2 FQNEAQ (reference sequence). In nucleotides, the CDR3 is TGTGCCAGCAGCTTAAGGTACCCTTTAGGACAGGGCCCTTCCCACGAGCAGTACTTC. Its translation: CASSLRYPLGQGPSHEQYF.

J is TRBJ2-5 and V is TRBV5-4; D is perhaps TRBD2 (5 bases). The CDR3 runs to 14 residues. V was shortened by 4 bases and J by 3 bases, with 13 bases between the two germline ends. Germline assignment: CDR1 SGHNT and CDR2 YYREEE (reference sequence). In DNA form, the CDR3 reads TGTGCCAGCAGCCGGACTTTTGTTGAAGAGACCCAGTACTTC. The encoded protein is CASSRTFVEETQYF. Full variable domain (missing parts from reference TRBV5-4 and TRBJ2-5): ETGVTQSPTHLIKTRGQQVTLRCSSQSGHNTVSWYQQALGQGPQFIFQYYREEENGRGNFPPRFSGLQFPNYSSELNVNALELDDSALYLCASSRTFVEETQYFGPGTRLLVL.

This clone was picked up many times. The gene calls are TRBV5-1 and TRBJ1-2; 10 bases match TRBD1. Germline lookup yields CDR1 SGHRS and CDR2 YFSETQ. The CDR3 covers 16 residues. V dropped 4 bases and J dropped 4; count of bases not matched to a gene: 10. CDR3 sequence reads: CASSDEGTGDGYGYTF. For the CDR3, the DNA is TGCGCCAGCAGCGATGAGGGGACAGGGGATGGCTATGGCTACACCTTC.

This clone was counted once. This chain connects TRBV6-1 to TRBJ1-3; D ambiguous. V was clipped by 2 bases and J by 5 bases, with 7 bases between them. The V gene's germline CDR1 is MNHNS and CDR2 SASEGT. The CDR3 runs 13 residues. The chain's CDR3 is CASSESKRNTIYF. In DNA form, the CDR3 reads TGTGCCAGCAGTGAATCGAAGAGAAACACCATATATTTT.

V is TRBV7-2 and J is TRBJ2-2; 8 nucleotides line up with TRBD1. The CDR3 runs 16 residues. The ends lost 1 base at V and 2 bases at J; junction bases unmatched: 3. Germline V CDR1 and CDR2: SGHTA, FQGNSA. CDR3 nucleotides: TGTGCCAGCAGCTTAGTAGACAGGGGCAACACCGGGGAGCTGTTTTTT. Encoded protein: CASSLVDRGNTGELFF.

The chain combines TRBV6-1 with TRBJ1-2; 8 nucleotides match TRBD1. Looked up from germline, CDR1 is MNHNS and CDR2 is SASEGT. This CDR3 is built from 16 residues. With V trimmed by 4 bases and J by 4 bases, 11 bases remained unmatched. CDR3 in DNA: TGTGCCAGCAGTGCTACGCAGGGGGCGCAGGTCTATGGCTACACCTTC. The encoded protein is CASSATQGAQVYGYTF.